This entry features one T cell receptor (beta chain) sequence. The ends were cut back, 3 bases at V and 7 bases at J, with 10 bases in the middle. The CDR3 has 13 residues. This sample was included in a study of control samples from healthy donors and cancer patients. TCRdb keeps only in-frame clones here, not all; method: immunoSEQ multiplex PCR. The data hold approximately 110,000 clones, with roughly nine tenths observed a single time. The source of this sequence is a human donor in good health. The donor label of this sample is uncertain. This chain joins TRBV12-3 or TRBV12-4 and TRBJ1-3; D possibly corresponds to TRBD1 (5 bases). The source material was blood. The CDR3 sequence: CASSLGTSNTIYF. CDR3 sequence (DNA): TGTGCCAGCAGTTTGGGGACCTCCAACACCATATATTTT.